Listed here are 19 T cell receptor beta chains from one sample, sequenced in a study of tumor-infiltrating lymphocytes in primary liver carcinoma. Co-extraction of RNA and DNA was performed on about 18-33 mg of unsorted bulk tissue. The input was approximately 500 ng total RNA; TCR beta cDNA was made from it with a constant-region primer. Libraries for TCR beta were built through three nested multiplex PCR rounds, which together made up a slightly modified ARM-PCR procedure. PCR rounds one and two used TRBV1-TRBV30 forward primers with a C-beta reverse primer for around 11 cycles each. From the multiplex PCR reads, TCRdb called clonotypes with MiXCR, one entry per CDR3 protein. Of roughly 80,000 distinct CDR3 sequences listed, around 70% are singletons. The sample taken for sequencing was liver tumor tissue from sampling region 1. Subset: tumor region T1, superior pole. The receptors were sampled from a man in his forties with primary liver carcinoma and hepatitis B virus infection.

The rearrangement links TRBV7-3 to TRBJ2-5; 8 bases are a match to TRBD2. V shed 4 bases, J shed 4 bases, and the junction held 5 bases outside the gene matches. Germline V gene data show CDR1 as SGHTA and CDR2 as FQGTGA. This CDR3 comprises 14 residues. CDR3 sequence reads: CASSCGRTTETQYF. Here the CDR3 DNA reads TGTGCCAGCAGCTGCGGGAGGACGACAGAGACCCAGTACTTC.

This clonotype was observed many times. This chain joins TRBV28 and TRBJ2-1, with TRBD2 matching over 10 bases. Germline V gene data show CDR1 as MDHEN and CDR2 as SYDVKM. The J segment lost 9 bases and the V segment lost 2 bases, leaving 7 bases of the junction unmatched. CDR3 length: 15 residues. The CDR3 spells CASSLGSSGSGEQFF. The CDR3 DNA is TGTGCCAGCAGTTTAGGATCTAGCGGGAGTGGTGAGCAGTTCTTC.

In the case of this clonotype: The junction shows a germline mismatch at one end, possibly a read error. The rearrangement uses TRBV28 and TRBJ2-7, with 7 bases lining up with TRBD2. The CDR3 contains 13 residues. Germline-derived CDR1 and CDR2 are MDHEN and SYDVKM. Here the CDR3 DNA reads TGTGCCAACAACGGTGGCGGGAGTTACGAGAAGTACTTC. Protein sequence: CANNGGGSYEKYF.

There are many counts of this clonotype. V gene TRBV28 combines with J gene TRBJ2-5; 10 bases line up with TRBD2. V shed 5 bases and J 4 bases; nucleotides not matched to a gene: 10. The CDR3 has 16 residues. Germline V gene lookup returns CDR1 MDHEN and CDR2 SYDVKM. This CDR3 is CASSLGGAGGLETQYF. DNA of the CDR3: TGTGCCAGCAGTCTGGGTGGAGCGGGAGGGCTAGAGACCCAGTACTTC.

The CDR3 sequence: CASKIGGAVGEQYF. CDR3 nucleotide sequence: TGTGCCAGCAAGATAGGGGGAGCGGTGGGTGAGCAGTACTTC. This sequence joins TRBV2 and TRBJ2-7; D might be TRBD1 (6 bases). Germline CDR1 is SNHLY and CDR2 is FYNNEI. This CDR3 has 14 amino acids. V shed 7 bases and J shed 7 bases, with 20 bases lying between them.

This clonotype showed up many times. The CDR3 reads CASSPGGNNQPQHF. The CDR3 bases are TGTGCCAGCAGCCCCGGGGGGAACAATCAGCCCCAGCATTTT. The genes are TRBV7-9 and TRBJ1-5; D perhaps matches TRBD1 (5 bases). V was cut by 5 bases and J by 3 bases, with 11 bases left in between. Germline lookup yields CDR1 SEHNR and CDR2 FQNEAQ (reference sequence). This CDR3 is 14 amino acids long.

There are many counts of this clonotype. V is TRBV6-4 and J is TRBJ2-1; a weak D match, TRBD1 (5 bases). Trimming stripped 0 bases from V and 5 bases from J, with 5 bases between. The CDR3 spans 13 residues. From germline, CDR1 is MRHNA and CDR2 SNTAGT. CDR3 sequence (DNA): TGTGCCAGCAGTGACTCGGACAACAATGAGCAGTTCTTC. Protein product: CASSDSDNNEQFF.

There are many counts of this clonotype. The chain uses TRBV4-2 and TRBJ2-3, with TRBD2 matching over 9 bases. V dropped 4 bases and J dropped 0; count of bases not matched to a gene: 14. Germline V lookup: CDR1 LGHNA, CDR2 YNFKEQ. CDR3 length: 19 residues. The CDR3: CASSLTWGAGGFSTDTQYF. The CDR3 nucleotides are TGTGCCAGCAGCCTCACTTGGGGGGCGGGAGGGTTTAGCACAGATACGCAGTATTTT.

With regard to this clonotype: An end of the junction does not agree with germline; a read error may underlie this. The chain is built from TRBV14 and TRBJ2-1; tentatively, D is TRBD1 or TRBD2 (5 bases each). CDR1 and CDR2 (germline): SGHDN, FVKESK. This CDR3 is 13 amino acids long. The CDR3 DNA reads TGTGCCATCAGCCAAGGGACGGTGCATGGGCAGTTCTTC. It specifies CAISQGTVHGQFF.

This clonotype occurred many times. The genes are TRBV6-6 and TRBJ2-7; 7 positions match TRBD2. V shed 6 bases, J shed 5 bases, and the junction held 16 bases outside the gene matches. Germline loops: CDR1 MNHNY, CDR2 SVGAGI (reference sequence). This CDR3 spans 16 amino acids. CDR3 nucleotides: TGTGCCAGCAGCTCCCGGCCACTAACCGGACTAGACGAGCAGTACTTC. Residues: CASSSRPLTGLDEQYF.

This clonotype was observed a single time. The junction departs from germline at one end; a sequencing error may be responsible. This chain uses TRBV29-1 with TRBJ2-3; 9 positions agree with TRBD2. This CDR3 has 16 residues. The germline gives CDR1 SQVTM, CDR2 ANQGSEA. DNA for the CDR3: TGCTGCGTCAAAGGGGTGGCTAGCGGGGCCACAGATACGCAGTATTTT. The encoded protein is CCVKGVASGATDTQYF.

Points on this clonotype: The CDR3 carries no conserved terminal phenylalanine or tryptophan, so it likely arises from a read error. The genes are TRBV11-3 and TRBJ1-1; TRBD1 matches at 7 bases. CDR3 size: 13 residues. Germline V gives CDR1 SGHNT, CDR2 YENEEA. In DNA, the CDR3 is TGTACAAGCAGCTTAGCAGGGGGGACTGAAGCTTTCATT. Residues: CTSSLAGGTEAFI.

As regards this clonotype: Given the absence of the conserved phenylalanine or tryptophan at the CDR3 end, a read error is likely. V usage is TRBV6-1 and J usage is TRBJ1-5; TRBD1 matches at 9 bases. The CDR3 sequence is 16 residues long. With V trimmed by 9 bases and J by 7 bases, 16 bases remained unmatched. Germline V lookup: CDR1 MNHNS, CDR2 SASEGT. The CDR3 spells CARNGNRDREGQPQHL. CDR3 DNA: TGTGCCAGAAACGGGAACCGGGACAGGGAAGGGCAGCCCCAGCATCTT.

For this clonotype: The germline gene is not matched at one end of the junction; a read error may be the cause. V is TRBV11-2 and J is TRBJ2-1; 9 nucleotides match TRBD2. This CDR3 is 16 amino acids long. Germline CDR1 SGHAT, CDR2 FQNNGV. The CDR3: CAGSPRSSGRIYEQFF. The CDR3 region has the DNA TGTGCCGGCAGCCCGCGCTCCAGCGGGAGGATCTATGAGCAGTTCTTC.

CDR3 nucleotides: TGCGCCAGCAGGGATGGGAGCTCCTACGAGCAGTTCTTC. Protein: CASRDGSSYEQFF. This rearrangement joins TRBV5-1 to TRBJ2-7, with D maybe TRBD2 (5 bases). TRBJ2-1 explains the end of the DNA better; the J call may be wrong. Germline loops: CDR1 SGHRS, CDR2 YFSETQ. This CDR3 has 13 amino acids.

CDR3 sequence (DNA): TGCAGCGTACAAGGACTACCCTGGGGGTATGAGCAGTTCTTC. Translation gives CSVQGLPWGYEQFF. The chain links TRBV29-1 to TRBJ2-1; tentatively, D is TRBD2 (6 bases). Germline loops: CDR1 SQVTM, CDR2 ANQGSEA. CDR3 length: 14 amino acids. Trimming shortened V by 6 bases and J by 8 bases, and 20 bases separated the two germline ends.

This clonotype was detected once. This rearrangement joins TRBV11-1 to TRBJ2-1; D may be TRBD1 (5 bases). The V gene lost 4 bases and the J gene lost 6 bases, with 16 bases spanning the gap. The CDR3 contains 15 residues. Looked up from germline, CDR1 is SGHAT and CDR2 is FQDESV (reference sequence). The CDR3 region is CASSSPATAVNEQFF. DNA of the CDR3: TGTGCCAGCAGCTCCCCGGCGACAGCTGTCAATGAGCAGTTCTTC.

Remarks on this clonotype: One end of the junction fails to match germline, which may point to a read error. J is TRBJ1-2 and V is TRBV11-2; D ambiguous. CDR1 and CDR2 (germline): SGHAT, FQNNGV. The length of the CDR3 is 13 residues. The CDR3 nucleotides read TGTGCCTGCAGCTTAGAGTGGTACTATGGCTACACCTTC. Translating it yields CACSLEWYYGYTF.

Ten or more counts support this clonotype. The gene calls are TRBV6-5 and TRBJ2-1, with 11 positions matching TRBD2. The CDR3 is 16 residues long. In germline, CDR1 is MNHEY, CDR2 SVGAGI. After removal of 6 bases from V and 7 bases from J, the junction contained 11 bases not matched to a gene. CDR3 bases: TGTGCCAGCAGCGGATTAGCGGGAGGGCCGGGGAATGAGCAGTTCTTC. Protein: CASSGLAGGPGNEQFF.